The 18 T cell receptor beta chains reported below all come from one sample, sequenced in a study of T cells in Graves' hyperthyroidism and ophthalmopathy. RNA transcripts served as the template for amplifying TCR beta CDR3 regions. HTBI primers drove first-round RT-PCR of the TCR CDR3. In TCRdb, the multiplex PCR reads were re-called with MiXCR into one record per CDR3 protein. Of approximately 530,000 distinct CDR3 sequences listed, about a sixth are singletons. Sequenced sample: blood. The receptors originated from a young woman with Graves' hyperthyroidism.

This chain links TRBV20-1 with TRBJ2-5, with 8 bases lining up with TRBD2. Germline V lookup: CDR1 DFQATT, CDR2 SNEGSKA (reference sequence). The V and J ends lost 0 bases and 4 bases, in that order; junction bases with no gene match: 7. This CDR3 comprises 15 residues. The CDR3 nucleotides read TGCAGTGCTAGAGATTACGGGAGGGGTCGAGAGACCCAGTACTTC. It encodes CSARDYGRGRETQYF.

The chain has TRBV7-8 and TRBJ2-7; D not certain. The germline gives CDR1 SGHVS, CDR2 FQNEAQ. V lost 2 bases to trimming and J lost 6 bases, with 8 bases between them. The CDR3 has 12 residues. CDR3 residues: CASSLQVTEQYF. CDR3 bases: TGTGCCAGCAGCTTACAGGTTACCGAGCAGTACTTC.

The chain links TRBV5-5 to TRBJ2-4, with D unresolved. V gave up 4 bases and J gave up 0 bases, with 14 bases separating them. CDR3 length equals 16 residues. CDR1 is SGHKS, CDR2 YYEKEE, per germline (reference sequence). The CDR3, as DNA: TGTGCCAGCAGCCCTATAGGCGCGGTAGCCAAAAACATTCAGTACTTC. Translated, it gives CASSPIGAVAKNIQYF. The complete variable domain, with remaining parts taken from reference TRBV5-5 and TRBJ2-4, reads DAGVTQSPTHLIKTRGQQVTLRCSPISGHKSVSWYQQVLGQGPQFIFQYYEKEERGRGNFPDRFSARQFPNYSSELNVNALLLGDSALYLCASSPIGAVAKNIQYFGAGTRLSVL.

This sequence joins TRBV6-1 and TRBJ1-2; D possibly corresponds to TRBD1 (5 bases). Germline V gene data show CDR1 as MNHNS and CDR2 as SASEGT. V was clipped by 6 bases and J by 4 bases, with 12 bases between them. The CDR3 covers 13 residues. In nucleotides, the CDR3 is TGTGCCAGCAGCTGGGGGGGGTTCTATGGCTACACCTTC. Translating gives CASSWGGFYGYTF.

This clonotype has at least ten counts. V is TRBV3-1 and J is TRBJ1-5; D uncertain. CDR1 is LGHDT and CDR2 is YNNKEL in the germline V gene (reference sequence). Trimming took off 0 bases at V and 7 bases at J, with 7 bases between the two ends. The CDR3 spans 13 residues. CDR3 coding DNA: TGTGCCAGCAGCCAAGATCCCAGGCAGCCCCAGCATTTT. It yields the protein CASSQDPRQPQHF. The whole variable domain, filled in from reference TRBV3-1 and TRBJ1-5, reads DTAVSQTPKYLVTQMGNDKSIKCEQNLGHDTMYWYKQDSKKFLKIMFSYNNKELIINETVPNRFSPKSPDKAHLNLHINSLELGDSAVYFCASSQDPRQPQHFGDGTRLSIL.

This clonotype has only a few counts. This chain links TRBV6-1 with TRBJ2-7; D is ambiguous. Germline CDR1 reads MNHNS; CDR2 reads SASEGT. Trimming removed 6 bases from V and 1 base from J, with 16 bases in between. This CDR3 has 15 amino acids. The CDR3 spells CASSHRPDRSYEQYF. As DNA, the CDR3 is TGTGCCAGCAGCCACCGCCCGGACCGTTCCTACGAGCAGTACTTC.

The sample holds many counts of this clonotype. The chain links TRBV2 to TRBJ1-1; no firm D call. Germline values: CDR1 SNHLY, CDR2 FYNNEI. There are 13 residues in the CDR3. Trimming pared 3 bases from V and 1 base from J, leaving 6 bases between. CDR3 loop: CASSELWNTEAFF. CDR3 nucleotides: TGTGCCAGCAGTGAGCTATGGAACACTGAAGCTTTCTTT. The whole variable domain, remainder taken from reference TRBV2 and TRBJ1-1, is EPEVTQTPSHQVTQMGQEVILRCVPISNHLYFYWYRQILGQKVEFLVSFYNNEISEKSEIFDDQFSVERPDGSNFTLKIRSTKLEDSAMYFCASSELWNTEAFFGQGTRLTVV.

This clonotype showed up just a few times. The chain couples TRBV27 to TRBJ2-5, with D perhaps TRBD1 or TRBD2 (6 bases each). The CDR3 has 17 residues. CDR1 and CDR2 from the germline V gene are MNHEY and SMNVEV (reference sequence). With 6 bases removed from V and 0 bases from J, the gap between germline ends came to 20 bases. This chain's CDR3 is CASRPSRGDTHQETQYF. The CDR3 DNA follows: TGTGCCAGCAGACCTTCGAGGGGGGATACACACCAAGAGACCCAGTACTTC.

This clonotype was seen repeatedly, ten times or more. The chain employs TRBV20-1 and TRBJ2-1, with a weak D call TRBD2 (5 bases). Germline CDR1 reads DFQATT; CDR2 reads SNEGSKA (reference sequence). V was clipped by 4 bases and J by 3 bases, with 13 bases between them. The CDR3 totals 14 residues. DNA for the CDR3: TGCAGTGCTACTGGACTGCTCAACTACAATGAGCAGTTCTTC. Encoded protein: CSATGLLNYNEQFF.

This clonotype was seen repeatedly, ten times or more. This rearrangement joins TRBV7-9 to TRBJ2-3; TRBD1 matches 9 bases. The CDR3 has 15 amino acids. CDR1 is SEHNR and CDR2 is FQNEAQ in the germline V gene (reference sequence). Trimming cost V 5 bases and J 4 bases; bases outside gene matches: 7. For the CDR3, the DNA is TGTGCCAGCAGCGGCCGGGACAGGGTCTCAGATACGCAGTATTTT. It translates to CASSGRDRVSDTQYF. Based on the CDR3 plus reference TRBV7-9 and TRBJ2-3, the full variable domain is DTGVSQNPRHKITKRGQNVTFRCDPISEHNRLYWYRQTLGQGPEFLTYFQNEAQLEKSRLLSDRFSAERPKGSFSTLEIQRTEQGDSAMYLCASSGRDRVSDTQYFGPGTRLTVL.

The chain is built from TRBV10-3 and TRBJ2-3; 10 positions agree with TRBD2. Germline assignment: CDR1 ENHRY and CDR2 SYGVKD. This CDR3 contains 16 residues. The J segment lost 11 bases and the V segment lost 1 base, leaving 12 bases of the junction unmatched. This CDR3 is CAISEFERGGRGEQYF. The DNA of the CDR3 is TGTGCCATCAGTGAGTTCGAGCGGGGGGGCCGAGGGGAGCAGTATTTT.

This clonotype was found once. The V and J genes are TRBV15 and TRBJ2-7, with TRBD2 matching over 15 bases. CDR1 is LNHNV, CDR2 YYDKDF, per germline (reference sequence). The ends lost 1 base at V and 3 bases at J; junction bases unmatched: 7. The CDR3 loop spans 18 amino acids. The chain's CDR3 is CATSRAGTSGRLNYEQYF. In nucleotides, the CDR3 is TGTGCCACCAGCAGAGCCGGGACTAGCGGGAGGCTAAACTACGAGCAGTACTTC.

This clonotype was picked up a small number of times. The chain joins TRBV2 to TRBJ2-2, with D possibly being TRBD2 (5 bases). This CDR3 is built from 13 residues. Germline V gene sequence: CDR1 SNHLY, CDR2 FYNNEI. The V end lost 5 bases, the J end lost 6 bases, and 10 bases lay between the germline ends. Here the CDR3 DNA reads TGTGCCAGCAGTAAGGACTTCCCCGGGGAGCTGTTTTTT. Its protein product is CASSKDFPGELFF.

This clonotype was counted at least ten times. V gene TRBV6-1 combines with J gene TRBJ2-6; D is possibly TRBD1 (8 bases). Per germline, CDR1 MNHNS and CDR2 SASEGT. Trimming cost V 10 bases and J 1 base, with 17 bases left between them. CDR3 length: 16 amino acids. CDR3 amino acids: CAISTGEGSGANVLTF. The CDR3 nucleotides read TGTGCCATCTCGACAGGGGAGGGTTCTGGGGCCAACGTCCTGACTTTC.

The sample holds a few counts of this clonotype. The chain carries TRBV28 and TRBJ1-5; the D gene is possibly TRBD1 (6 bases). Trimming took off 5 bases at V and 11 bases at J, with 31 bases between the two ends. Germline CDR1 is MDHEN and CDR2 is SYDVKM. The CDR3 has 18 residues. The CDR3 protein is CASSPSYPRTVGLVSQHF. DNA for the CDR3: TGTGCCAGCAGTCCATCGTACCCTCGGACAGTTGGTTTAGTGTCCCAGCATTTT.

Comment on this clonotype: Given a much more abundant clone one base away, this may be a read error. V is TRBV28 and J is TRBJ2-7; either TRBD1 or TRBD2 may fit D (5 bases each). The CDR3 covers 14 residues. The germline CDR1 and CDR2 sequences are MDHEN and SYDVKM. Trimming took 4 bases from V and 3 from J, leaving 13 bases between them. CDR3 loop: CASSYEGSRYEQYF. For the CDR3, the DNA is TGTGCCAGCAGTTACGAGGGGAGCCGCTACGAGCAGTACTTC.

In its sample, this clonotype was seen many times. The chain employs TRBV27 and TRBJ1-6; TRBD1 aligns across 7 bases. The V segment lost 7 bases and the J segment 8 bases; nucleotides outside the gene matches: 11. The CDR3 totals 15 residues. Germline lookup yields CDR1 MNHEY and CDR2 SMNVEV (reference sequence). CDR3 residues: CASTEIGDRDSPLHF. DNA for the CDR3: TGTGCCAGCACTGAGATCGGGGACAGAGATTCACCCCTCCACTTT.

This clonotype was seen more than once but under ten times. The V gene is TRBV6-1, the J gene TRBJ1-3; no definite D call. The germline V gene encodes CDR1 MNHNS and CDR2 SASEGT. The V end was cut by 7 bases, the J end by 1 base, with 8 bases between. The CDR3 contains 13 residues. CDR3: CASTDLSGNTIYF. In DNA form, the CDR3 reads TGTGCCAGCACCGACTTATCTGGAAACACCATATATTTT.